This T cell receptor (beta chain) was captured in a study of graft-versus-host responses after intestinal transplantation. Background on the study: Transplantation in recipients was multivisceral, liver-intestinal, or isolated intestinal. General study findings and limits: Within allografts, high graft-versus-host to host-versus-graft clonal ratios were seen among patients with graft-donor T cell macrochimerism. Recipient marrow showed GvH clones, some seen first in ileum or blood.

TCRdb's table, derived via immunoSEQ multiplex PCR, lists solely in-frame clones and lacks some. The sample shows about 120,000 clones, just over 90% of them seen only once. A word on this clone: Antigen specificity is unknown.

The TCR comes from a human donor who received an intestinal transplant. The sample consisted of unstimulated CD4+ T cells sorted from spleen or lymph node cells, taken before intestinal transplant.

CDR3 amino acids: CASSLVVSGATQYF. The CDR3 DNA is TGCGCCAGCAGCTTGGTGGTTTCGGGAGCGACCCAGTACTTC. V and J are TRBV5-1 and TRBJ2-5; maybe TRBD2 (6 bases). Deletions cut 0 bases from V and 7 bases from J, with 13 bases between. Germline loops: CDR1 SGHRS, CDR2 YFSETQ. This CDR3 has 14 residues.